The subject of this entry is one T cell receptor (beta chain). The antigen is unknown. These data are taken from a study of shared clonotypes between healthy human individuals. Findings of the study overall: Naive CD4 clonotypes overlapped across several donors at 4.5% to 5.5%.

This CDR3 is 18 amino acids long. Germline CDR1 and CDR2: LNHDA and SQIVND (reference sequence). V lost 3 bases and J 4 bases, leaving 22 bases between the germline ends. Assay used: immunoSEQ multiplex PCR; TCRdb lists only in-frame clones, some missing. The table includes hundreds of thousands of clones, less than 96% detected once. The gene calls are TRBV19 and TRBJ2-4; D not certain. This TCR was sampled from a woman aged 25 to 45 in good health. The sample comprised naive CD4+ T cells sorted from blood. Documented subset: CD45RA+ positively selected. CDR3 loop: CASSIVNGPRFGKNIQYF. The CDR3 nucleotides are TGTGCCAGTAGTATTGTCAATGGACCCCGGTTCGGAAAAAACATTCAGTACTTC. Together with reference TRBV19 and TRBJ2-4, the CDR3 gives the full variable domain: DGGITQSPKYLFRKEGQNVTLSCEQNLNHDAMYWYRQDPGQGLRLIYYSQIVNDFQKGDIAEGYSVSREKKESFPLTVTSAQKNPTAFYLCASSIVNGPRFGKNIQYFGAGTRLSVL.